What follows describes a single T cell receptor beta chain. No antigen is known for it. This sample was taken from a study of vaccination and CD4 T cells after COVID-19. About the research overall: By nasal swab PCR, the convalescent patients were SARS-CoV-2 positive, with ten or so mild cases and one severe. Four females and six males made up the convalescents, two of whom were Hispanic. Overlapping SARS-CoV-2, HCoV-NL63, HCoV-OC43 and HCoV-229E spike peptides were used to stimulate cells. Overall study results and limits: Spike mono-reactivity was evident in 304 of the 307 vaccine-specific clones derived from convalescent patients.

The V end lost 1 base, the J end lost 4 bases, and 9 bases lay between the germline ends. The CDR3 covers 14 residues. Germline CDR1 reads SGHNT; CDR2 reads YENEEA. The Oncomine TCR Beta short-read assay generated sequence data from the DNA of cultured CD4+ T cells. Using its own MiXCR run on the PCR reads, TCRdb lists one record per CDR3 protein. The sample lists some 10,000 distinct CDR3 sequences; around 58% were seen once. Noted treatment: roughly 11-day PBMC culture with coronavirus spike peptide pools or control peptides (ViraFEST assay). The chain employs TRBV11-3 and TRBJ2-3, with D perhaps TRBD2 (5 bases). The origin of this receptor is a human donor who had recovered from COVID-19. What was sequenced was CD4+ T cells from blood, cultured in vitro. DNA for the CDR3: TGTGCCAGCAGCTTAGGGCCCGGGGCAGATACGCAGTATTTT. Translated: CASSLGPGADTQYF. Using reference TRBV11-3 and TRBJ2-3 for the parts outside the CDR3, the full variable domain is EAGVVQSPRYKIIEKKQPVAFWCNPISGHNTLYWYLQNLGQGPELLIRYENEEAVDDSQLPKDRFSAERLKGVDSTLKIQPAELGDSAVYLCASSLGPGADTQYFGPGTRLTVL.